Described below is a single T cell receptor (beta chain) sequence and its context. What this receptor recognizes is not known. The sample holds no much larger clone one base away, and base qualities are not on file. Library method: 5' RACE. The instrument was an Illumina HiSeq 2500. The second PCR ran for roughly 6 to 11 cycles and used a J-beta primer mix along with a sample-barcoded 5' primer. Each TCR beta cDNA molecule received a unique molecular identifier from a template-switch 5' adaptor carrying 12 random nucleotides. Each sample yielded at least 3 million CDR3-containing paired-end reads. First-strand cDNA synthesis was performed from all RNA using the Mint cDNA synthesis kit, with priming by a TRBC-specific oligonucleotide. All cDNA was treated with uracil-DNA glycosylase and then went through a first 18-cycle PCR with the universal primers M1SS and BC2_uni_R. Under the source paper's analysis protocol: For normalization, 1 million high-quality reads, each with a distinct molecular identifier, were randomly selected from each sample. Reads with shared molecular identifiers were discarded instead of being binned into consensus sequences. MiTCR, run with a Q25 quality threshold and the strictest error-elimination algorithm, handled CDR3 identification, clonotype clustering and error correction. A nonparametric unseen species model using Euler transformation provided a lower-bound estimate of total TCR beta diversity. The public sequencing data were trimmed at Q25 with fastp and processed into clonotypes with MiXCR by TCRdb, which kept only in-frame beta chains. Entries that share a CDR3 protein sequence are merged under the most common genes and DNA. TCRdb, not the authors, supplied the V and J calls. Present in this sample are about 580,000 distinct CDR3 sequences, roughly 48% of which were seen just once. Clones ranked in the top ten supply 20% to 25% of the sample.

The data derive from a study of blood T cells in healthy people across ages (dated by TCRdb to about 2015). Broadly, across the study: In model experiments, template switching captured roughly one uniquely barcoded TCR beta cDNA molecule for every two T cells. Age-related changes in TCR beta repertoire diversity were measured in the study by deep sequencing normalized with unique cDNA molecular identifiers. The donors were divided into four age groups: young (average approximately 15 years), middle-aged (roughly 42), aged (roughly 66) and long-lived (more than 75). To avoid experimental bias, donors of different ages were randomly spread across the sequencing lanes. Using the same blood draw, the study looked at two additional independent replicas of 1 million unique cDNA reads for two donors, one aged 18 to 29 and the other aged 80 or older.

Broad study findings and their caveats: Because the CMV infection status of the donors was unknown, age-related changes in expanded clonotypes may potentially have been confounded. Observed TCR beta diversity correlated strongly with the percentage of naive T cells measured by flow cytometry. Since profiling was done on bulk unsorted PBMCs, naive and antigen-experienced compartments could not be conclusively compared. As age increased, observed TCR beta diversity per million T cells dropped in a roughly linear way, and a significant reduction was already evident by age approximately 40. Compared with the aged group, the long-lived group had more naive CD4+ T cells, fewer expanded clones and increased TCR diversity, suggesting age selection. Total diversity estimates from one million sequenced T cells were considered lower bounds and underestimates.

The donors were about 40 Caucasian individuals from Russia, aged roughly 6 to 100 years, who were systemically healthy. Ten milliliters of peripheral blood were drawn from each donor into EDTA-treated Vacutainer tubes. Ficoll-Paque density-gradient centrifugation was used to isolate PBMCs, with at least 6.5 million per sample. Trizol reagent was used to extract total RNA from the PBMCs, yielding at least 5.5 micrograms per sample. The percentages of naive CD45RAhigh/CD27high T cells were determined by flow cytometry on a PBMC aliquot from every donor. The source of this sequence is a man older than 75 in good health. The sample comprised blood.

The CDR3: CASSRRTGAGDSPLHF. The DNA reads TGTGCCAGCAGCCGCAGAACAGGGGCTGGCGATTCACCCCTCCACTTT. The rearrangement combines TRBV7-9 with TRBJ1-6; 7 junctional bases match TRBD1. The cysteine opens and the phenylalanine closes a CDR3 of 16 amino acids. The CDR3 DNA has 48 bases and is translated from base 1. At the junction V is shortened by 5 bases and J by 8 bases; bases outside the gene matches: 12. The CDR1 and CDR2 encoded by the germline V gene (reference sequence) are SEHNR and FQNEAQ.